This T cell receptor beta chain originates from a study of blood T cells in healthy people across ages. Every donor gave 7.5 to 10 milliliters of peripheral blood. The CDR3 runs to 18 residues. Trimming cost V 1 base and J 1 base; bases outside gene matches: 6. Germline-derived CDR1 and CDR2 are MNHEY and SMNVEV (reference sequence). Combining a sample-barcoded 5' primer with a J-beta primer mix, a second PCR ran for roughly 6 to 11 cycles. Each cDNA was tagged by a template-switch adaptor containing 12 random nucleotides. TCRdb redid the calling of the 5' RACE reads with MiXCR, one entry per CDR3 protein. The sample records about 1.6 million distinct CDR3 sequences, about 31% being singletons. This clonotype has just a few counts.

The V call is TRBV27, the J call TRBJ2-6, with TRBD1 matching 8 bases. The source is a woman aged 25 to 39 in good health. The sample consisted of blood. The CDR3 coding sequence is TGTGCCAGCAGTTTATTCGGACAGGGAGTGTCTGGGGCCAACGTCCTGACTTTC. It yields the protein CASSLFGQGVSGANVLTF.